This record concerns one T cell receptor (beta chain) sequence. This CDR3 has 13 residues. Trimming removed 1 base at V and 7 bases at J, with 13 bases between. Germline lookup yields CDR1 DFQATT and CDR2 SNEGSKA (reference sequence). The data belong to a study of T cell repertoires in cytomegalovirus infection. In the study overall: The public TCR beta signatures pointed to both CMV infection and matching HLA type.

MiXCR, run by TCRdb on the reads, gives a single entry per CDR3 protein. The table lists 200,000 to 300,000 distinct CDR3 sequences, 8% to 9.5% of them singletons, with about 15% in the top ten. What was sequenced was PBMCs. The chain recombines TRBV20-1 with TRBJ1-2; D not certain. The sequence derives from a human donor in good health (CMV status not recorded). Some clones in this sample may be carry-over from other donors' samples. The CDR3 sequence is CSARAPARVGYTF. CDR3 bases: TGCAGTGCTAGAGCTCCCGCCCGGGTTGGCTACACCTTC.